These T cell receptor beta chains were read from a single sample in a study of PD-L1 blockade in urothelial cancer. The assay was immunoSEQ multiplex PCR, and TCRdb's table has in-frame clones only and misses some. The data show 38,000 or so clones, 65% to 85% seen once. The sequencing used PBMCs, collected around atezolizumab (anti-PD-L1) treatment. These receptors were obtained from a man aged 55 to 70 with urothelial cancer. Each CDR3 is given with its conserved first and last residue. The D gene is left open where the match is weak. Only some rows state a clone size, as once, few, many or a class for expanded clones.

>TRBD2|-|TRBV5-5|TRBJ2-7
TGTGCCAGCAGCTTGGACGGGACTAGCTTTTACGAGCAGTACTTC
CASSLDGTSFYEQYF
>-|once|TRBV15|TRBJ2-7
TGTGCCACCTCATCCGGGACATCCTACGAGCAGTACTTC
CATSSGTSYEQYF
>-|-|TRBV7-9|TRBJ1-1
TGTGCCAGCGGCTCTCCACAGGGTATGAACACTGAAGCTTTCTTT
CASGSPQGMNTEAFF
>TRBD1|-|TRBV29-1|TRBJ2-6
TGCAGCGCTCGACAGGGGGCGAGCTCTGGGGCCAACGTCCTGACTTTC
CSARQGASSGANVLTF
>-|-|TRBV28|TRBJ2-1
TGTGCCAGCAGCTCCGACTGGAATGAGCAGTTCTTC
CASSSDWNEQFF
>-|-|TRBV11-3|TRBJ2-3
TGTGCCAGCAGCAAAACAGGATCAGATACGCAGTATTTT
CASSKTGSDTQYF
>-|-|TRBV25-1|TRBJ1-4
TGTGCCAGCAGCCGCCCGGGAAGGGAGGGGTATGAAAAACTGTTTTTT
CASSRPGREGYEKLFF
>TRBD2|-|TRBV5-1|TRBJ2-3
TGCGCCAGCAGCCCGGGGGGGAGTGGCGGCACAGATACGCAGTATTTT
CASSPGGSGGTDTQYF
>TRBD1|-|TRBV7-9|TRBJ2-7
TGTGCCAGCAGTCACGGGACAGGGGACGAGCAGTACTTC
CASSHGTGDEQYF
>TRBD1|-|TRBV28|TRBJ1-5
TGTGCCAGCAGTCCGACGACAGGGGGCGGCATAGGCAATCAGCCCCAGCATTTT
CASSPTTGGGIGNQPQHF
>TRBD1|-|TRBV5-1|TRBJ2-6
TGCGCCAGCAGCTCGACAGGGGGCGGCTCTGGGGCCAACGTCCTGACTTTC
CASSSTGGGSGANVLTF
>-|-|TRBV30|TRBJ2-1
TGTGCCTGGAGTGTACTACGTCTCAATGAGCAGTTCTTC
CAWSVLRLNEQFF
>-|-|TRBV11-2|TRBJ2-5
TGTGCCAGCAGCTTAGTGGGGGCAGAGCAAGAGACCCAGTACTTC
CASSLVGAEQETQYF
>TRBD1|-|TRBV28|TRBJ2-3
TGTGCCAGCACAGGGGACAGCCTCACAGATACGCAGTATTTT
CASTGDSLTDTQYF
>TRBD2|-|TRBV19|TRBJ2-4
TGTGCCAGTAGTATTCTGGCGGGAGGAGGGAACATTCAGTACTTC
CASSILAGGGNIQYF
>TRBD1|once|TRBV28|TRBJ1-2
TGTGCCAGCAGGGGGGGGGACAGGGGGAACAATGGCTACACCTTC
CASRGGDRGNNGYTF
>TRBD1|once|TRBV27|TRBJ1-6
TGTGCCAGCAGTCTCTCGACAGGGTATAGGCATTCACCCCTCCACTTT
CASSLSTGYRHSPLHF
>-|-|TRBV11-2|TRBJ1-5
TGTGCCAGCAGCTTATCTGGGGGGACTCAGCCCCAGCATTTT
CASSLSGGTQPQHF
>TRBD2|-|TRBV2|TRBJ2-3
TGTGCCAGCAGTGTTCTAGCGGGAGTTCCGACAGATACGCAGTATTTT
CASSVLAGVPTDTQYF
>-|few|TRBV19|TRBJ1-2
TGTGCCAGTAGTATAGATGCCCAGGGGAAGACTGGCTACACCTTC
CASSIDAQGKTGYTF
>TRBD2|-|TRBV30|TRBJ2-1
TGTGCCTGGAGTGTAGGACGGGAGGGCTTCTACAATGAGCAGTTCTTC
CAWSVGREGFYNEQFF
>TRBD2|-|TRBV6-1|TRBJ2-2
TGTGCCAGCAGTGAAAGGACTAGCAGCGGGGAGCTGTTTTTT
CASSERTSSGELFF
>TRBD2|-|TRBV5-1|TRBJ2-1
TGCGCCAGCAGCTTGCCTAGCGGGGGGGACAATGAGCAGTTCTTC
CASSLPSGGDNEQFF
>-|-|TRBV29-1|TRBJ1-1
TGCAGCGTTGAGCCAAAACTGAGGAACACTGAAGCTTTCTTT
CSVEPKLRNTEAFF
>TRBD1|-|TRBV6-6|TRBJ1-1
TGTGCCAGCAGCCCCGACAGGGCTCCTGCTTTCTTT
CASSPDRAPAFF
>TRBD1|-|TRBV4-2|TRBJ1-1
TGTGCCAGCAGCCAGCACCAGGGGGATGACACTGAAGCTTTCTTT
CASSQHQGDDTEAFF
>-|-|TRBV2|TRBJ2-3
TGTGCCAGCGGGGGACTCTACGGCACAGATACGCAGTATTTT
CASGGLYGTDTQYF
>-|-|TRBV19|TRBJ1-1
TGTGCCAGTAGAAACAGGGTGGATGCTTTCTTT
CASRNRVDAFF
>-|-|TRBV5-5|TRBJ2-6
TGTGCCAGCAGCTTTCGCCGGAGGTCTGGGGCCAACGTCCTGACTTTC
CASSFRRRSGANVLTF
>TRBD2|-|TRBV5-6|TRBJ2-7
TGTGCCAGCAGCCCGGGAGGCGGGAGGGCCTACGAGCAGTACTTC
CASSPGGGRAYEQYF
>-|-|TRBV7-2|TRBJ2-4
TGTGCCAGCAGCTTTGGCGGATTACTAGCCAAAAACATTCAGTACTTC
CASSFGGLLAKNIQYF
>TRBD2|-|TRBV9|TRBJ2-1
TGTGCCAGCAGCGCTAGCGGATCCTACAATGAGCAGTTCTTC
CASSASGSYNEQFF
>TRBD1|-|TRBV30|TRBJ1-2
TGTGCCTGGAGTGTACTCGGGACAGGCGTTGGCTACACCTTC
CAWSVLGTGVGYTF
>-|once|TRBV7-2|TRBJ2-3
TGTGCCAGCAGCTCACGACAGGGACTTTCCACAGATACGCAGTATTTT
CASSSRQGLSTDTQYF
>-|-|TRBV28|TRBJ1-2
TGTGCCAGCGGCCACAGGGTTGGCTACACCTTC
CASGHRVGYTF
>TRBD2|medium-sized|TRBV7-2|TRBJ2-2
TGTGCCAGCAGCTTAGCGACCTGGGAGGCAGCGGGGGAAAGATTTACCGGGGAGCTGTTTTTT
CASSLATWEAAGERFTGELFF
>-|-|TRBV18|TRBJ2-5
TGTGCCAGCTCACGTGGGCTCCAAGAGACCCAGTACTTC
CASSRGLQETQYF
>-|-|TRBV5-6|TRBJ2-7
TGTGCCAGCAGCTCGGCGGTGACCTACGAGCAGTACTTC
CASSSAVTYEQYF
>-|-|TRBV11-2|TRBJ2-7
TGTGCCAGCAGCTCCGGTTATAGCTCGTACGAGCAGTACTTC
CASSSGYSSYEQYF
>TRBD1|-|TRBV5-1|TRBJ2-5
TGCGCCAGCAGTTCCAGGGGGCGGTTGGGACAAGAGACCCAGTACTTC
CASSSRGRLGQETQYF
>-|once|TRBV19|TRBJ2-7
TGTGCCAGTAGTATGAGTGACAGGCTCAACGAGCAGTACTTC
CASSMSDRLNEQYF